Listed here is a single T cell receptor (beta chain). Method: immunoSEQ multiplex PCR; TCRdb's copy keeps in-frame clones and lacks some. The sample has about 110,000 clones; 85% to 95% are singletons. Germline V gene data show CDR1 as PRHDT and CDR2 as FYEKMQ (reference sequence). The CDR3 is 14 residues long. With V trimmed by 4 bases and J by 3 bases, 5 bases remained unmatched. This sample is drawn from a study of T cell changes during pregnancy in multiple sclerosis. This TCR was recovered from a female donor in good health, enrolled as a control in a pregnancy study. Sample: peripheral blood, taken in the third trimester of pregnancy. This chain links TRBV13 with TRBJ2-5; 7 bases are a match to TRBD1. This CDR3 reads CASSSQGREETQYF. In DNA, the CDR3 is TGTGCCAGCAGCTCACAGGGGCGGGAAGAGACCCAGTACTTC.